These 16 T cell receptor beta chains were all obtained from the same sample, sequenced in a study of early T cells in non-severe SARS-CoV-2 infection. TCRdb re-called the 5' RACE reads with MiXCR, one entry per CDR3 protein. The data contain approximately 69,000 distinct CDR3 sequences, about 10% of them singletons. The sample consisted of whole blood, taken at baseline. The receptors were sampled from an adult who was a healthcare worker with PCR-confirmed SARS-CoV-2 infection or an uninfected control (not recorded which).

Ten or more counts support this clonotype. The chain links TRBV5-6 to TRBJ2-7; D is ambiguous. This CDR3 is 14 amino acids long. V gave up 0 bases and J gave up 5 bases, with 12 bases separating them. Germline lookup yields CDR1 SGHDT and CDR2 YYEEEE. CDR3 loop: CASSLAWDSDEQYF. The CDR3 DNA is TGTGCCAGCAGCTTGGCCTGGGATTCCGACGAGCAGTACTTC.

As concerns this clonotype: With a much larger clone just one base away, this may be a read error. The CDR3 DNA sequence: TGTGCCAACAGCTTGGGACAGGGTCCTTCCTACGAGCAGTACTTC. Its translation is CANSLGQGPSYEQYF. J is TRBJ2-7 and V is TRBV7-8, with 9 bases matching TRBD1. Germline V CDR1 and CDR2: SGHVS, FQNEAQ. The CDR3 has 15 amino acids. Looking up the rest from reference TRBV7-8 and TRBJ2-7 gives the full variable domain: GAGVSQSPRYKVAKRGQDVALRCDPISGHVSLFWYQQALGQGPEFLTYFQNEAQLDKSGLPSDRFFAERPEGSVSTLKIQRTQQEDSAVYLCANSLGQGPSYEQYFGPGTRLTVT.

This chain connects TRBV7-6 to TRBJ2-1; D is perhaps TRBD2 (5 bases). Trimming pared 6 bases from V and 0 bases from J, leaving 12 bases between. The CDR3 covers 15 residues. Per the germline V gene, CDR1 is SGHVS and CDR2 is FNYEAQ. Written as DNA, the CDR3 is TGTGCCAGCAGGTCTAGCCCCCTCTCCTACAATGAGCAGTTCTTC. The encoded protein is CASRSSPLSYNEQFF.

The chain uses TRBV7-8 and TRBJ2-1; D gene uncertain. Germline V CDR1 and CDR2: SGHVS, FQNEAQ. CDR3 length: 12 amino acids. V was trimmed by 2 bases and J by 7 bases, leaving 6 bases between them. The CDR3 loop is CASSLMGNEQFF. The DNA of the CDR3 is TGTGCCAGCAGCTTAATGGGTAATGAGCAGTTCTTC. The whole variable domain, filled in from reference TRBV7-8 and TRBJ2-1, reads GAGVSQSPRYKVAKRGQDVALRCDPISGHVSLFWYQQALGQGPEFLTYFQNEAQLDKSGLPSDRFFAERPEGSVSTLKIQRTQQEDSAVYLCASSLMGNEQFFGPGTRLTVL.

This clonotype occurred a few times. The chain employs TRBV2 and TRBJ2-5; 8 nucleotides agree with TRBD1. The CDR3 covers 12 residues. In germline, CDR1 is SNHLY, CDR2 FYNNEI. The V gene end was trimmed by 8 bases and the J gene end by 2 bases; junction bases not matched to a gene: 1. The CDR3 here is CASRDRQETQYF. CDR3 nucleotide sequence: TGTGCCAGCCGGGACAGGCAAGAGACCCAGTACTTC. The complete variable domain, with remaining parts taken from reference TRBV2 and TRBJ2-5, reads EPEVTQTPSHQVTQMGQEVILRCVPISNHLYFYWYRQILGQKVEFLVSFYNNEISEKSEIFDDQFSVERPDGSNFTLKIRSTKLEDSAMYFCASRDRQETQYFGPGTRLLVL.

This clonotype was counted between two and nine times. The chain is built from TRBV5-1 and TRBJ1-4, with 7 nucleotides matching TRBD1. V was clipped by 4 bases and J by 4 bases; unmatched bases: 7. Looked up from germline, CDR1 is SGHRS and CDR2 is YFSETQ. This CDR3 has 15 residues. In nucleotides, the CDR3 is TGCGCCAGCAGCCACCAGGGACAGATTAATGAAAAACTGTTTTTT. Protein: CASSHQGQINEKLFF.

This clonotype was detected ten times or more. CDR3 amino acids: CSVPRVVHNEQFF. The CDR3 DNA is TGCAGTGTTCCGAGGGTAGTCCACAATGAGCAGTTCTTC. The gene calls are TRBV20-1 and TRBJ2-1; D possibly corresponds to TRBD2 (5 bases). Trimming took off 7 bases at V and 5 bases at J, with 15 bases between the two ends. Germline V gives CDR1 DFQATT, CDR2 SNEGSKA (reference sequence). CDR3 size: 13 residues.

In its sample, this clonotype was seen many times. The chain carries TRBV7-9 and TRBJ2-7; no clear D gene. The CDR3 runs 12 residues. CDR1 is SEHNR and CDR2 is FQNEAQ in the germline V gene (reference sequence). The germline V and J ends were trimmed by 1 base and 5 bases, with 6 bases remaining between them. CDR3: CASSLDSNEQYF. The CDR3 DNA follows: TGTGCCAGCAGCTTAGATTCGAACGAGCAGTACTTC.

This clonotype is medium-sized within its sample. The V call is TRBV7-9, the J call TRBJ1-4; TRBD1 matches 7 bases. CDR1 SEHNR and CDR2 FQNEAQ come from the germline V gene (reference sequence). The CDR3 length is 12 residues. Germline trimming cut 5 bases from V and 10 bases from J; bases unmatched to any gene: 4. The CDR3 bases are TGTGCCAGCAGCCCGGGGACAGTAAAACTGTTTTTT. Translated, it gives CASSPGTVKLFF.

For this clonotype: One end of the junction is discordant with germline, which a read error may explain. This chain connects TRBV7-3 to TRBJ2-2, with a tentative D call TRBD1 (5 bases). The CDR3 extends over 15 amino acids. Germline assignment: CDR1 SGHTA and CDR2 FQGTGA. CDR3 DNA: TGTGTCAGCAGCTTATTTCAGGGAAGAACCGGGGAGCTGTTTTTT. Translated, it gives CVSSLFQGRTGELFF.

With respect to this clonotype: A read error may account for a junction end that differs from germline. This sequence joins TRBV5-1 and TRBJ2-7; D is unresolved. This CDR3 contains 13 residues. CDR1 is SGHRS and CDR2 is YFSETQ in the germline V gene. CDR3 nucleotide sequence: TGCGTCAGCAGCTTGAGTGGTCTGCACGAGCAGTACTTC. Translating it yields CVSSLSGLHEQYF.

The genes are TRBV10-2 and TRBJ1-4, with no clear D. Trimming removed 0 bases at V and 5 bases at J, with 13 bases between. The CDR3 runs 16 residues. Germline loops: CDR1 WSHSY, CDR2 SAAADI. Here the CDR3 reads CASSESNAVKNEKLFF. The CDR3 region has the DNA TGCGCCAGCAGTGAGTCGAATGCGGTAAAAAATGAAAAACTGTTTTTT.

The chain uses TRBV7-6 and TRBJ2-5; TRBD1 aligns across 7 bases. The ends lost 5 bases at V and 0 bases at J; junction bases unmatched: 6. The CDR3 is made up of 15 amino acids. CDR1 SGHVS and CDR2 FNYEAQ come from the germline V gene. CDR3 nucleotides: TGTGCCAGCAGCGAGGGACAGATGTACCAAGAGACCCAGTACTTC. Its translation: CASSEGQMYQETQYF.

This clonotype occurred a few times. V gene TRBV6-1 combines with J gene TRBJ2-3; 9 bases line up with TRBD1. This CDR3 has 15 amino acids. CDR1 MNHNS and CDR2 SASEGT come from the germline V gene. The trim removed 6 bases at V and 0 bases at J, leaving 4 bases unmatched. The CDR3 loop is CASRTGGSSTDTQYF. The CDR3 DNA follows: TGTGCCAGCAGGACAGGGGGGTCTAGCACAGATACGCAGTATTTT.

This clonotype was found a few times. V usage is TRBV5-1 and J usage is TRBJ2-3; D is possibly TRBD1 or TRBD2 (5 bases each). Deletions cut 6 bases from V and 1 base from J, with 9 bases between. Per the germline V gene, CDR1 is SGHRS and CDR2 is YFSETQ. This CDR3 contains 13 residues. The CDR3 sequence is CASNPGRTDTQYF. The CDR3 DNA follows: TGCGCCAGCAATCCGGGACGCACAGATACGCAGTATTTT.

This chain links TRBV5-1 with TRBJ1-2, with TRBD1 as a possible D gene (5 bases). Germline CDR1 and CDR2: SGHRS and YFSETQ. The CDR3 is 14 residues long. Trimming shortened V by 4 bases and J by 4 bases, and 14 bases separated the two germline ends. In DNA form, the CDR3 reads TGCGCCAGCAGCCCGGCTGGGGGTGCCTATGGCTACACCTTC. It codes for CASSPAGGAYGYTF.